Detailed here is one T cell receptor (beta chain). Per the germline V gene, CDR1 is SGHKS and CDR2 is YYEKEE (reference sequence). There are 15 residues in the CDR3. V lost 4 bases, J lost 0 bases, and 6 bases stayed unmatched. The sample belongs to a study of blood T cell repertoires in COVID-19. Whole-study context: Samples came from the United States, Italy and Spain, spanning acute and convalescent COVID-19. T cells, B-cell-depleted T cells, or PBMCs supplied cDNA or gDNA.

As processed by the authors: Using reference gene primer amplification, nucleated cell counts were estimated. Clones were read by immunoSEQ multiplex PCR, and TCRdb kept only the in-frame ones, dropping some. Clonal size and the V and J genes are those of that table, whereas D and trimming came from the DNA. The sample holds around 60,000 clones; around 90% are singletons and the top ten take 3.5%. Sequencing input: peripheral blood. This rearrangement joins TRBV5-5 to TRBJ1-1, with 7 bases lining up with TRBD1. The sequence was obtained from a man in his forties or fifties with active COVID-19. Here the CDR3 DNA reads TGTGCCAGCAGCCAATCGACAGGGATGAACACTGAAGCTTTCTTT. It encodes CASSQSTGMNTEAFF.